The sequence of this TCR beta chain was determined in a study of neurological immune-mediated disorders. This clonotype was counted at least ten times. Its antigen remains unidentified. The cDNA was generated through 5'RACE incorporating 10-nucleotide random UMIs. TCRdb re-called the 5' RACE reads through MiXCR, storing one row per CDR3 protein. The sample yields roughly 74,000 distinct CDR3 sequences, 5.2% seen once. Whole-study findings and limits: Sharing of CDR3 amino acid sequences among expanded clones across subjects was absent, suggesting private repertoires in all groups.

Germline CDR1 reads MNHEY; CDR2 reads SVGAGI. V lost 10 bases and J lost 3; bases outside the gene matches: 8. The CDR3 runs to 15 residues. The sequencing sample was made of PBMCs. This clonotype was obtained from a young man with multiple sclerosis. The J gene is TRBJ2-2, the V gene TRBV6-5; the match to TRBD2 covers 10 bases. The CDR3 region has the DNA TGTGCCACCACAGTAGCGGGAGGCGACACCGGGGAGCTGTTTTTT. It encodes CATTVAGGDTGELFF.